Sequencing of this TCR beta chain was carried out in a study of blood T cell repertoires in COVID-19. Study in general: Samples of COVID-19 (acute and convalescent) were obtained from the United States, Italy and Spain. In each case, the material was cDNA or gDNA derived from T cells, B-cell-depleted T cells, or PBMCs.

This clone was seen once. Germline CDR1 is SGHRS and CDR2 is YFSETQ. This CDR3 has 14 residues. The ends lost 4 bases at V and 4 bases at J; junction bases unmatched: 4. Original processing methods: Researchers report that nucleated cell counts were estimated from reference gene primer amplification. Using immunoSEQ multiplex PCR, the repertoire was profiled, and TCRdb retains in-frame clones only, with some absent. The V and J calls and clone size are taken from that table; D and trimming were inferred from the DNA. The repertoire includes roughly 110,000 clones, 76% of them detected once, and 6.2% sits in the top ten.

The rearrangement uses TRBV5-1 and TRBJ1-4; 7 bases match TRBD1. The TCR sequence derives from a man at least 80 years old with COVID-19, enrolled during active disease. Sequencing was performed on peripheral blood. This chain's CDR3 is CASSLGQSNEKLFF. As DNA, the CDR3 is TGCGCCAGCAGCCTGGGACAGAGTAATGAAAAACTGTTTTTT. The full variable domain, in which reference TRBV5-1 and TRBJ1-4 provide the parts outside the CDR3, is KAGVTQTPRYLIKTRGQQVTLSCSPISGHRSVSWYQQTPGQGLQFLFEYFSETQRNKGNFPGRFSGRQFSNSRSEMNVSTLELGDSALYLCASSLGQSNEKLFFGSGTQLSVL.